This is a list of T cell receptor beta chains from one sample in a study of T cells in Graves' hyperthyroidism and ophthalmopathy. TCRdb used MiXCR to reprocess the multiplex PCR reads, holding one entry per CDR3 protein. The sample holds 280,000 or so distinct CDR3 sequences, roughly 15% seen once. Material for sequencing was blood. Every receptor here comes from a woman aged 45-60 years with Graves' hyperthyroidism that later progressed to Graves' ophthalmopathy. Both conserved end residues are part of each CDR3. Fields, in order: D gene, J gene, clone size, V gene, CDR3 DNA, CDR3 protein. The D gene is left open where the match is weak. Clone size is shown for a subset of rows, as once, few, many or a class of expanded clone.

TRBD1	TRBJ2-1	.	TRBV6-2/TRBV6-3	TGTGCCAGCAGAGCCCCGGGACAGGGGTCCAATGAGCAGTTCTTC	CASRAPGQGSNEQFF
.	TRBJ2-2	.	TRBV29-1	TGCAGCGCCTACACCGGGGAGCTGTTTTTT	CSAYTGELFF
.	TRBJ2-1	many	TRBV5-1	TGCGCCAGCAGCTTCGGAAGCGACTACAATGAGCAGTTCTTC	CASSFGSDYNEQFF
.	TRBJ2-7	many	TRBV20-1	TGCAGTGCTAGAGACCGGTGGGAGCAGTACTTC	CSARDRWEQYF
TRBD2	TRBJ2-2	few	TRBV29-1	TGCAGCGTCCCAGGCGGGGGTGGGACCGGGGAGCTGTTTTTT	CSVPGGGGTGELFF
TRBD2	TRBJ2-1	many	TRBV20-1	TGCAGTGCTAGAGATCTGACTAGCGGGAGGGCTGCCAATGAGCAGTTCTTC	CSARDLTSGRAANEQFF
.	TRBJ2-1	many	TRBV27	TGTGCCAGCAGATTAGGACAAGGGCCTTACAATGAGCAGTTCTTC	CASRLGQGPYNEQFF
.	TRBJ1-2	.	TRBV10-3	TGTGCCTCGACGGGGGGCGACTATGGCTACACCTTC	CASTGGDYGYTF
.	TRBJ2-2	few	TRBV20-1	TGCAGTGCTAGAGGTCAGGGGCAAAGCGGGGAGCTGTTTTTT	CSARGQGQSGELFF
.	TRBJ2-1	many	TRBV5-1	TGCGCCAGCAGGCCCCACAAGCGGACTACCTACAATGAGCAGTTCTTC	CASRPHKRTTYNEQFF
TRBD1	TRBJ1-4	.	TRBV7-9	TGTGCCAGCAGCCCGGGACAGTCCGGCGAAAAACTGTTTTTT	CASSPGQSGEKLFF
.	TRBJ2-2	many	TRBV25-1	TGTGCCAGCAGTGACTACAGGGCCGGCGTTATGACCGGGGAGCTGTTTTTT	CASSDYRAGVMTGELFF
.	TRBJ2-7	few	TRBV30	TGTGCCTGGAGTCTGTCCCCCCCGTACCCTTCCGCCTACGAGCAGTACTTC	CAWSLSPPYPSAYEQYF
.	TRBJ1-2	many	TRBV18	TGTGCCAGCTCACCCTCAGACGCCCGGACGTTCACCTTC	CASSPSDARTFTF
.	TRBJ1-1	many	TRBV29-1	TGCAGCGCCTCGGGTTGGGAGAACACTGAAGCTTTCTTT	CSASGWENTEAFF
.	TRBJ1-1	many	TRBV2	TGTGCCAGCAGCTCTGGACTTTCCCAGGCGAACGCTGAAGCTTTCTTT	CASSSGLSQANAEAFF
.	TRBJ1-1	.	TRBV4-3	TGCGCCAGCAGCCATCAGGGAAGGGGTAACACTGAAGCTTTCTTT	CASSHQGRGNTEAFF
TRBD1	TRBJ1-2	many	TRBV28	TGTGCCAGCAGACAACAGGGGGCCCTGGTTTATGGCTACACCTTC	CASRQQGALVYGYTF
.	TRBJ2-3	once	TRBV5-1	TGCGCCAGCAGCTCGGGGGGCCTAGTAGATACGCAGTATTTT	CASSSGGLVDTQYF
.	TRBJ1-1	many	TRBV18	TGTGCCAGCTCCGGTCGGGGCAACACTGAAGCTTTCTTT	CASSGRGNTEAFF
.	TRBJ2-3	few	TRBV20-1	TGCAGTGCGATACCAACTAGCACAGATACGCAGTATTTT	CSAIPTSTDTQYF
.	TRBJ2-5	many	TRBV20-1	TGCAGTGCTAGAGATCCTGGGAAGACCCAGTACTTC	CSARDPGKTQYF
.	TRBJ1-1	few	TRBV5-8	TGTGCCAGCACTAAGAAGGGTTATCGCGACAGGATGAACACTGAAGCTTTCTTT	CASTKKGYRDRMNTEAFF
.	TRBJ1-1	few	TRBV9	TGTGCCAGCAGCTCATTCACGAACACTGAAGCTTTCTTT	CASSSFTNTEAFF
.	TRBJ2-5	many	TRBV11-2	TGTGCCAGCAGTCGGTCGGCGGTCGGCCAAGAGACCCAGTACTTC	CASSRSAVGQETQYF
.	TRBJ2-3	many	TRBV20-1	TGCAGCGACGACGGTGATACGCAGTATTTT	CSDDGDTQYF
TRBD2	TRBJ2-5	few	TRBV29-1	TGCAGCGTTGCAGGACTAGCGGGCAGAGGCCAGTACTTC	CSVAGLAGRGQYF
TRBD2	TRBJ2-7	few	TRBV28	TGTGCCAGCAGGCTAAGCGGGAGTTCCCACGAGCAGTACTTC	CASRLSGSSHEQYF
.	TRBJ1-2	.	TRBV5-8	TGTGCCAGCAGCTTGGAGGTCGGCGGCTACACCTTC	CASSLEVGGYTF
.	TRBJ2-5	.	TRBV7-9	TGTGCCAGCAGCTTACAACGGGGTATGGTAGAGACCCAGTACTTC	CASSLQRGMVETQYF
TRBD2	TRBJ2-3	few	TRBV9	TGTGCCAGCAGCGTAGCTAGCGGGAGGACAGATACGCAGTATTTT	CASSVASGRTDTQYF
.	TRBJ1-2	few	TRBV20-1	TGCAGTGCTAGGGGGGCACACTATGGCTACACCTTC	CSARGAHYGYTF
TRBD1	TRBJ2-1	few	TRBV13	TGTGCCAGCAGCGCCGGTGACAGGGGGCTCGACAGTAAGCAGTTCTTC	CASSAGDRGLDSKQFF
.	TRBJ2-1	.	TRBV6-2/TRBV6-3	TGTGCCAGCAGTTACTGGGGGGAGGGGGGTAATGAGCAGTTCTTC	CASSYWGEGGNEQFF
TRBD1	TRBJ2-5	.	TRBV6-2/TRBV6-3	TGTGCCAGCAGATCGCGGACAGGGATAGGCCAAGAGACCCAGTACTTC	CASRSRTGIGQETQYF
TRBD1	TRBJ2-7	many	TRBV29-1	TGCAGCGTTGAAGACGGTACAGGGGGCGAGCAGTACTTC	CSVEDGTGGEQYF
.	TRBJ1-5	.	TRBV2	TGTGCCAGCAGTGGGGGAAACAATCAGCCCCAGCATTTT	CASSGGNNQPQHF
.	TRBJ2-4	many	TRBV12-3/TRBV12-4	TGTGCCAGCAGTTTAACGGGGGAAAACATTCAGTACTTC	CASSLTGENIQYF
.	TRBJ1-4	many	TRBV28	TGTGCCAGCAGTTTATCAGGTTTCGAAAAACTGTTTTTT	CASSLSGFEKLFF
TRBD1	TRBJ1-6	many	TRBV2	TGTGCCAGCATCCCAAGCGTGGCAGGGGGCTCACCCCTCCACTTT	CASIPSVAGGSPLHF
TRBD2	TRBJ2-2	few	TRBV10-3	TGTGCCATCAGTGACAGACTAGCGGGAGGCAGCGGGGAGCTGTTTTTT	CAISDRLAGGSGELFF
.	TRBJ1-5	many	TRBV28	TGTGCCAGCAGTTTACCAGGGGAATTATATAGCAATCAGCCCCAGCATTTT	CASSLPGELYSNQPQHF
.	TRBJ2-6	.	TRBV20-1	TGCAGTGCTAGTAAGGGAGGAGGGGGTGGGGCCGACGTCCTGACTTTC	CSASKGGGGGADVLTF
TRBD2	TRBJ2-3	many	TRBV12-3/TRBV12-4	TGTGCCAGCAGTTTTGGTGGCGGGAGCGGCACAGATACGCAGTATTTT	CASSFGGGSGTDTQYF
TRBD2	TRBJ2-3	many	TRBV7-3	TGTGCCAGCAGCTTAAATCCCCCAGCGGGAGTGCCAGATACGCAGTATTTT	CASSLNPPAGVPDTQYF
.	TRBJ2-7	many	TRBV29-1	TGCAGCGTTACAACAGGGCTAGCCTCCTACGAGCAGTACTTC	CSVTTGLASYEQYF
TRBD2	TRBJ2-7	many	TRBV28	TGTGCCAGCAGTTCTAGCGGGAGCCCTTTAGACGAGCAGTACTTC	CASSSSGSPLDEQYF
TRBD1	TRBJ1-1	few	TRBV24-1	TGTGCCACCAGTCCCACCGACAGGGCAACTGAAGCTTTCTTT	CATSPTDRATEAFF
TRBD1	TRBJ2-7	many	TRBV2	TGTGCCAGCAGTGAACCGGGACAGGGGAAGTACGAGCAGTACTTC	CASSEPGQGKYEQYF
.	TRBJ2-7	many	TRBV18	TGTGCCAGCTCACCGAGAGGGCAGGCCTACGAGCAGTACTTC	CASSPRGQAYEQYF
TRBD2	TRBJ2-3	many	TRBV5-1	TGCGCCAGCAGCTTGAGAACTAGCGGGATACAAGATACGCAGTATTTT	CASSLRTSGIQDTQYF
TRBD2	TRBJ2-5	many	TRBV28	TGTGCCAGCAGTTTTGTCGTCCTAGCGGGAATCCAAGAGACCCAGTACTTC	CASSFVVLAGIQETQYF